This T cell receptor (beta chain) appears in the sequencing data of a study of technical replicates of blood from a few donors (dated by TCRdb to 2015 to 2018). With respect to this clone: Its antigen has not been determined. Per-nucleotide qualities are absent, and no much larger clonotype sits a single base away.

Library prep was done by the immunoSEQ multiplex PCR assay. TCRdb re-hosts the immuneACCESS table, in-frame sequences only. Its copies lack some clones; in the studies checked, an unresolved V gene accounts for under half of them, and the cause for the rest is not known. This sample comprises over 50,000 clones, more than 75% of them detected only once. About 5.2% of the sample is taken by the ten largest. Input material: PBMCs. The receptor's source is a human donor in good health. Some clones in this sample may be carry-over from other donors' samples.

The CDR3 here reads CASSSGQDRLTPNQPQHF. The sequence in DNA is TGTGCCAGCAGTTCGGGACAGGATCGTCTCACACCAAATCAGCCCCAGCATTTT. Rearrangement joined TRBV2 to TRBJ1-5; TRBD1 lines up with 8 middle nucleotides. The CDR3 holds 18 amino acids from the cysteine to the phenylalanine. Just CDR3 DNA is preserved here, 54 bases in frame from base 1. V is trimmed back by 5 bases and J by 4 bases, and the junction contains 16 bases that no gene match accounts for. CDR1 and CDR2, per the germline V gene, are SNHLY and FYNNEI.